This is a list of T cell receptor beta chains from one sample in a study of immune evolution from preneoplasia to lung adenocarcinoma. This table comes from immunoSEQ multiplex PCR, and its TCRdb copy is limited to in-frame clones, with some not included. This table holds 7,000 to 9,500 clones, 79% found once. Sequencing was done on a sample of FFPE invasive lung adenocarcinoma tissue. Every receptor here comes from a person aged 40-50 years with lung adenocarcinoma. Each CDR3 is given with its conserved first and last residue. Each record gives: D gene, V gene, clone size, J gene, CDR3 protein, CDR3 DNA. D genes are given only for firm matches. Only part of the rows carry a size: once, few, many, or a class if the clone is expanded.

d_call: -; v_call: TRBV6-4; clone_size: -; j_call: TRBJ1-3; cdr3_aa: CASSDLKRGAGNTIYF; cdr3_nt: TGTGCCAGCAGTGACCTGAAAAGGGGGGCTGGAAACACCATATATTTT
d_call: -; v_call: TRBV28; clone_size: -; j_call: TRBJ2-2; cdr3_aa: CASSLLGVGELFF; cdr3_nt: TGTGCCAGCAGTTTGCTAGGGGTTGGGGAGCTGTTTTTT
d_call: TRBD2; v_call: TRBV29-1; clone_size: -; j_call: TRBJ2-1; cdr3_aa: CSAGLAGVGEQFF; cdr3_nt: TGCAGCGCGGGACTAGCGGGAGTCGGTGAGCAGTTCTTC
d_call: -; v_call: TRBV25-1; clone_size: -; j_call: TRBJ2-5; cdr3_aa: CASSEYDRSPETQYF; cdr3_nt: TGTGCCAGCAGTGAATATGACAGGTCCCCAGAGACCCAGTACTTC
d_call: TRBD1; v_call: TRBV5-1; clone_size: -; j_call: TRBJ1-4; cdr3_aa: CASRRRQGTEKLFF; cdr3_nt: TGCGCCAGCAGGCGACGACAGGGAACTGAAAAACTGTTTTTT
d_call: TRBD1; v_call: TRBV30; clone_size: -; j_call: TRBJ1-2; cdr3_aa: CAWSMGQGANYGYTF; cdr3_nt: TGTGCCTGGAGCATGGGACAGGGGGCTAACTATGGCTACACCTTC
d_call: -; v_call: TRBV2; clone_size: -; j_call: TRBJ2-5; cdr3_aa: CASSPQETQYF; cdr3_nt: TGTGCCAGCAGTCCGCAAGAGACCCAGTACTTC
d_call: -; v_call: TRBV4-1; clone_size: once; j_call: TRBJ2-2; cdr3_aa: CASSQEIAMNTGELFF; cdr3_nt: TGCGCCAGCAGCCAAGAAATAGCGATGAACACCGGGGAGCTGTTTTTT
d_call: -; v_call: TRBV9; clone_size: -; j_call: TRBJ1-1; cdr3_aa: CASSVTGGMNTEAFF; cdr3_nt: TGTGCCAGCAGCGTGACGGGGGGCATGAACACTGAAGCTTTCTTT
d_call: -; v_call: TRBV14; clone_size: -; j_call: TRBJ2-1; cdr3_aa: CASSQVRYNEQFF; cdr3_nt: TGTGCCAGCAGCCAAGTGCGTTACAATGAGCAGTTCTTC
d_call: -; v_call: TRBV6-6; clone_size: -; j_call: TRBJ1-5; cdr3_aa: CASSRGTDQPQHF; cdr3_nt: TGTGCCAGCAGTAGAGGGACCGATCAGCCCCAGCATTTT
d_call: -; v_call: TRBV5-1; clone_size: once; j_call: TRBJ1-2; cdr3_aa: CASSLWQPANYGYTF; cdr3_nt: TGCGCCAGCAGCTTGTGGCAGCCCGCTAACTATGGCTACACCTTC
d_call: -; v_call: TRBV6-1; clone_size: -; j_call: TRBJ1-2; cdr3_aa: CASSEHPGSTAFLRYTF; cdr3_nt: TGTGCCAGCAGTGAACATCCCGGGAGCACCGCTTTCTTACGCTACACCTTC
d_call: -; v_call: TRBV30; clone_size: -; j_call: TRBJ2-7; cdr3_aa: CAWTFRGADYSYEQYF; cdr3_nt: TGTGCCTGGACCTTTCGGGGGGCCGACTACTCCTACGAGCAGTACTTC
d_call: -; v_call: TRBV9; clone_size: -; j_call: TRBJ1-1; cdr3_aa: CASSVAVVGEAFF; cdr3_nt: TGTGCCAGCAGCGTCGCAGTGGTGGGAGAAGCTTTCTTT
d_call: TRBD2; v_call: TRBV7-3; clone_size: -; j_call: TRBJ2-5; cdr3_aa: CASSPSGRAWETQYF; cdr3_nt: TGTGCCAGCAGCCCTAGCGGGAGGGCCTGGGAGACCCAGTACTTC
d_call: -; v_call: TRBV5-6; clone_size: -; j_call: TRBJ1-2; cdr3_aa: CASRVGLSGYTF; cdr3_nt: TGTGCCAGCAGGGTGGGGTTGAGTGGCTACACCTTC
d_call: -; v_call: TRBV28; clone_size: -; j_call: TRBJ2-1; cdr3_aa: CASSLLGQSYNEQFF; cdr3_nt: TGTGCCAGCAGCCTCTTAGGACAGAGCTACAATGAGCAGTTCTTC
d_call: -; v_call: TRBV11-3; clone_size: -; j_call: TRBJ1-1; cdr3_aa: CASSPRGMNTEAFF; cdr3_nt: TGTGCCAGCAGCCCAAGGGGGATGAACACTGAAGCTTTCTTT
d_call: TRBD1; v_call: TRBV5-1; clone_size: -; j_call: TRBJ1-1; cdr3_aa: CASSLGQENTEAFF; cdr3_nt: TGCGCCAGCAGCCTTGGACAGGAAAACACTGAAGCTTTCTTT
d_call: -; v_call: TRBV18; clone_size: -; j_call: TRBJ1-2; cdr3_aa: CASSPGKGSFYGYTF; cdr3_nt: TGTGCCAGCTCACCGGGGAAGGGCAGCTTCTATGGCTACACCTTC
d_call: -; v_call: TRBV2; clone_size: -; j_call: TRBJ2-5; cdr3_aa: CASQGQSQETQYF; cdr3_nt: TGTGCCAGCCAAGGACAGTCTCAAGAGACCCAGTACTTC
d_call: -; v_call: TRBV30; clone_size: -; j_call: TRBJ1-1; cdr3_aa: CAWSLGVQNTEAFF; cdr3_nt: TGTGCCTGGAGTTTAGGTGTTCAGAACACTGAAGCTTTCTTT
d_call: -; v_call: TRBV7-6; clone_size: -; j_call: TRBJ1-3; cdr3_aa: CASSAGISGNTIYF; cdr3_nt: TGTGCCAGCAGCGCGGGGATCTCTGGAAACACCATATATTTT
d_call: TRBD1; v_call: TRBV10-3; clone_size: -; j_call: TRBJ2-1; cdr3_aa: CAISKGQGGGEQFF; cdr3_nt: TGTGCCATCAGCAAAGGACAGGGAGGTGGTGAGCAGTTCTTC
d_call: -; v_call: TRBV28; clone_size: -; j_call: TRBJ2-1; cdr3_aa: CASRRIADEQFF; cdr3_nt: TGTGCCTCCCGCAGGATTGCGGATGAGCAGTTCTTC
d_call: -; v_call: TRBV4-2; clone_size: -; j_call: TRBJ2-3; cdr3_aa: CASSQDRGQVGADTQYF; cdr3_nt: TGTGCCAGCAGCCAAGATAGGGGCCAGGTGGGGGCAGATACGCAGTATTTT
d_call: -; v_call: TRBV7-8; clone_size: -; j_call: TRBJ2-3; cdr3_aa: CASSQKGLDLARKDTQYF; cdr3_nt: TGTGCCAGCAGCCAAAAGGGACTGGACCTCGCCCGGAAAGATACGCAGTATTTT
d_call: TRBD1; v_call: TRBV7-2; clone_size: -; j_call: TRBJ1-4; cdr3_aa: CASSTQGQGGEKLFF; cdr3_nt: TGTGCCAGCAGCACCCAAGGACAGGGAGGGGAAAAACTGTTTTTT
d_call: -; v_call: TRBV5-1; clone_size: -; j_call: TRBJ2-5; cdr3_aa: CASSLLGHKEGETQYF; cdr3_nt: TGCGCCAGCAGCTTATTAGGACACAAAGAAGGAGAGACCCAGTACTTC
d_call: -; v_call: TRBV27; clone_size: -; j_call: TRBJ2-1; cdr3_aa: CASSLWILGQGDNEQFF; cdr3_nt: TGTGCCAGCAGTTTATGGATTTTGGGTCAGGGAGACAATGAGCAGTTCTTC
d_call: TRBD1; v_call: TRBV10-3; clone_size: -; j_call: TRBJ2-3; cdr3_aa: CAIGLDRDNPKERDF; cdr3_nt: TGTGCCATCGGGCTGGACAGGGACAATCCCAAGGAAAGAGATTTT
d_call: -; v_call: TRBV7-6; clone_size: -; j_call: TRBJ2-3; cdr3_aa: CASSFLSTDTQYF; cdr3_nt: TGTGCCAGCAGCTTCCTAAGCACAGATACGCAGTATTTT